This entry concerns a single TCR beta chain. This sample is part of a study of hypomethylating agent response in myelodysplastic syndrome. Study summary: Patients received azacitidine (about 70% of the 11) or decitabine (3 of 11). Of around 10 patients, roughly 5 carried TET2, the most frequent mutation. About six patients responded with complete response or hematologic improvement; roughly five did not. Non-responders met neither complete response nor hematologic improvement criteria, which defined response.

Trimming took off 4 bases at V and 4 bases at J, with 9 bases between the two ends. From germline, CDR1 is SGHNT and CDR2 YYREEE (reference sequence). This CDR3 spans 13 amino acids. Profiled with immunoSEQ multiplex PCR; TCRdb holds only in-frame clones, not every one. Of some 4,500 clones in the sample, roughly 77% were seen once. This specimen consisted of bone marrow, obtained before or after starting hypomethylating agent treatment for myelodysplastic syndrome (not recorded which). This sequence joins TRBV5-4 and TRBJ2-1; perhaps D is TRBD1 or TRBD2 (5 bases each). The sequence derives from a human donor with myelodysplastic syndrome. CDR3: CASSGDRYNEQFF. The CDR3 DNA follows: TGTGCCAGCAGCGGGGACCGGTACAATGAGCAGTTCTTC.